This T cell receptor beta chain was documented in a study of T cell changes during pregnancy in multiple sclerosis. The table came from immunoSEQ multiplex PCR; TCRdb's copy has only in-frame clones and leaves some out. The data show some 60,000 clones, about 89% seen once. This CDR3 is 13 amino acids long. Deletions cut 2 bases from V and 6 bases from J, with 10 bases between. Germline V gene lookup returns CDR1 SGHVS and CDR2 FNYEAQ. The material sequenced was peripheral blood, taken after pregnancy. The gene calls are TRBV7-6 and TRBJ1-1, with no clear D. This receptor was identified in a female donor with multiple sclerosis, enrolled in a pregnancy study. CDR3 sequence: CASSLIGPSEAFF. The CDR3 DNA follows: TGTGCCAGCAGCTTAATTGGGCCCTCTGAAGCTTTCTTT. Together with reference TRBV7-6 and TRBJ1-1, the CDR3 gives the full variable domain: GAGVSQSPRYKVTKRGQDVALRCDPISGHVSLYWYRQALGQGPEFLTYFNYEAQQDKSGLPNDRFSAERPEGSISTLTIQRTEQRDSAMYRCASSLIGPSEAFFGQGTRLTVV.